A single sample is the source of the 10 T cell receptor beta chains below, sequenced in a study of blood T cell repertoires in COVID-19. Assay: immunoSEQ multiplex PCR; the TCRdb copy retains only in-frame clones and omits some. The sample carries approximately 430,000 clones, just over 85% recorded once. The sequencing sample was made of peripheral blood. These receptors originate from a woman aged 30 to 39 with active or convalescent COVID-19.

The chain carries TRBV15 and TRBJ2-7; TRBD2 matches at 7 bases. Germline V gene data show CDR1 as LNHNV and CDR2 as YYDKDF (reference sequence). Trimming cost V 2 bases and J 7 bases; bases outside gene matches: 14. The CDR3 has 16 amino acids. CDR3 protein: CATSRSGLEDFGEQYF. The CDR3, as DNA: TGTGCCACCAGCAGATCCGGACTAGAAGACTTTGGTGAGCAGTACTTC.

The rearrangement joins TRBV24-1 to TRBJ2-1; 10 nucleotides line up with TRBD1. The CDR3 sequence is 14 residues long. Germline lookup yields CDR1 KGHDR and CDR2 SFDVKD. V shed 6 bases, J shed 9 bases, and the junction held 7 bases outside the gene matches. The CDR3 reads CATSSGQGRTEQFF. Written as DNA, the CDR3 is TGTGCCACCAGTTCGGGACAGGGGCGTACTGAGCAGTTCTTC.

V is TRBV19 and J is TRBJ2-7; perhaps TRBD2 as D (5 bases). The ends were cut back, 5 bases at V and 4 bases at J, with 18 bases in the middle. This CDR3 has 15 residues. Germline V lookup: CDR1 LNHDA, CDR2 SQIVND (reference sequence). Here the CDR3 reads CASSAPGSSLYEQYF. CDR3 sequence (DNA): TGTGCCAGTAGTGCCCCGGGATCCTCGCTTTACGAGCAGTACTTC. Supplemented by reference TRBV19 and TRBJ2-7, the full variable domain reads DGGITQSPKYLFRKEGQNVTLSCEQNLNHDAMYWYRQDPGQGLRLIYYSQIVNDFQKGDIAEGYSVSREKKESFPLTVTSAQKNPTAFYLCASSAPGSSLYEQYFGPGTRLTVT.

CDR3 sequence reads: CASSSIRREVVAFF. The CDR3 coding sequence is TGTGCCAGCAGCTCCATCCGAAGGGAGGTGGTGGCTTTCTTT. This chain connects TRBV7-9 to TRBJ1-1; the D is unclear. The CDR3 totals 14 residues. Germline V CDR1 and CDR2: SEHNR, FQNEAQ (reference sequence). Trimming took 4 bases from V and 11 from J, leaving 20 bases between them.

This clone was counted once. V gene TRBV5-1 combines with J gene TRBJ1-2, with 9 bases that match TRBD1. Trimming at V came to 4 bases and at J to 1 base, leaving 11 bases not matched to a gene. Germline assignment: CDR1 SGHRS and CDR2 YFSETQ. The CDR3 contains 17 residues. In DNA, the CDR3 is TGCGCCAGCAGCACCCGGGACAGGGAATTAGGTAACTATGGCTACACCTTC. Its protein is CASSTRDRELGNYGYTF.

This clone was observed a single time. The CDR3 DNA sequence: TGTGCCAGCAGTTCAGCCCGACAGGGGGCGGCAGATACGCAGTATTTT. Amino acid sequence: CASSSARQGAADTQYF. This sequence joins TRBV5-4 and TRBJ2-3; 10 nucleotides agree with TRBD1. This CDR3 contains 16 residues. V shed 5 bases and J 4 bases; nucleotides not matched to a gene: 10. Germline CDR1 SGHNT, CDR2 YYREEE (reference sequence). Filled out from reference TRBV5-4 and TRBJ2-3, the complete variable domain reads ETGVTQSPTHLIKTRGQQVTLRCSSQSGHNTVSWYQQALGQGPQFIFQYYREEENGRGNFPPRFSGLQFPNYSSELNVNALELDDSALYLCASSSARQGAADTQYFGPGTRLTVL.

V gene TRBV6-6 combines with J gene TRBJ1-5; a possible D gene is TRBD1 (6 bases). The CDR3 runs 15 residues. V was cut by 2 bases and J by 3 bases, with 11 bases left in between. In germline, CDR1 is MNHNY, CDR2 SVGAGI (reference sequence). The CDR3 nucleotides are TGTGCCAGCAGTTACCGTACAGGGCTCAATCAGCCCCAGCATTTT. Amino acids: CASSYRTGLNQPQHF.

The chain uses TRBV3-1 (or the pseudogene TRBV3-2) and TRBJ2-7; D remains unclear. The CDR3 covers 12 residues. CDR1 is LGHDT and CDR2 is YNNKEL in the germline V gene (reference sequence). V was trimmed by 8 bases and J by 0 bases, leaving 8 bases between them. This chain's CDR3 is CASGQSSYEQYF. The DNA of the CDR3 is TGTGCCAGCGGGCAGAGCTCCTACGAGCAGTACTTC.

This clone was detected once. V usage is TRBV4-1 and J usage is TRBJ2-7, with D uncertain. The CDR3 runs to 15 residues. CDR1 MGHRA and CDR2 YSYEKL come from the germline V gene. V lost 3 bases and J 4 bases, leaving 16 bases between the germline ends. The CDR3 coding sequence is TGCGCCAGCAGCCACCTGGTGAGCGAGCAGTACGAGCAGTACTTC. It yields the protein CASSHLVSEQYEQYF.

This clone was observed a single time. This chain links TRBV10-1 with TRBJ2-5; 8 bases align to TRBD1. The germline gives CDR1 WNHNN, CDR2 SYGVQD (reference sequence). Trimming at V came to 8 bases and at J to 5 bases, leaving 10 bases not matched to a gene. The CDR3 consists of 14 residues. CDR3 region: CASSGTGFEETQYF. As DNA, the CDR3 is TGCGCCAGCTCCGGGACAGGCTTTGAGGAGACCCAGTACTTC.